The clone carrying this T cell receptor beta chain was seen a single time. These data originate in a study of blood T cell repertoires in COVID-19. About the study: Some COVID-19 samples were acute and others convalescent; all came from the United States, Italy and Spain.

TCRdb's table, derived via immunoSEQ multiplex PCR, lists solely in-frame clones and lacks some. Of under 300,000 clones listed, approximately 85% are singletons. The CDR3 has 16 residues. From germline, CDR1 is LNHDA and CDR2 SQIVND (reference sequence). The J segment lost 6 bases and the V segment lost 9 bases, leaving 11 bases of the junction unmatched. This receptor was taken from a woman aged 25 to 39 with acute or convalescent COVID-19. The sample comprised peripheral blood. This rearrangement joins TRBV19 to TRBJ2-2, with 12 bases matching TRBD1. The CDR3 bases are TGTGCCAGCGGGGACAGGGGGCGAGCTAGGTCCGGGGAGCTGTTTTTT. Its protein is CASGDRGRARSGELFF. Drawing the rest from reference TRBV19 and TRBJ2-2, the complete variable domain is DGGITQSPKYLFRKEGQNVTLSCEQNLNHDAMYWYRQDPGQGLRLIYYSQIVNDFQKGDIAEGYSVSREKKESFPLTVTSAQKNPTAFYLCASGDRGRARSGELFFGEGSRLTVL.